Listed below are T cell receptor beta chains from one sample, sequenced in a study of cytomegalovirus exposure and HLA in healthy donors. The protocol was immunoSEQ multiplex PCR, while the TCRdb copy is restricted to in-frame clones and leaves out a portion. The table records about 83,000 clones, about 96% of them present only once. The sample was PBMCs. These receptors were obtained from a young woman in good health and CMV-seronegative. The CDR3 runs from the conserved cysteine through the conserved F or W. The D gene is left open where the match is weak. Rows may omit the clone size; those that give it use once, few, many or a size class.

v_gene	abundance	d_gene	j_gene	CDR3aa	CDR3nt
TRBV18	NA	NA	TRBJ2-4	CASSQTDKAKNIQYF	TGTGCCAGCTCACAAACCGACAAAGCCAAAAACATTCAGTACTTC
TRBV2	NA	TRBD2	TRBJ2-1	CASSSTSGRAYEQFF	TGTGCCAGCAGTAGCACTAGCGGGAGGGCCTATGAGCAGTTCTTC
TRBV9	NA	TRBD2	TRBJ2-2	CASRTSGGTGELFF	TGTGCCAGCAGGACTAGCGGAGGCACCGGGGAGCTGTTTTTT
TRBV6-5	NA	NA	TRBJ2-7	CASSYSIPGYEQYF	TGTGCCAGCAGTTACTCAATTCCCGGGTACGAGCAGTACTTC
TRBV28	NA	NA	TRBJ1-1	CASSLIEELRNTEAFF	TGTGCCAGCAGTTTGATTGAGGAACTTCGGAACACTGAAGCTTTCTTT
TRBV9	NA	TRBD1	TRBJ2-7	CASSVGTGTYEQYF	TGTGCCAGCAGCGTAGGGACAGGAACCTACGAGCAGTACTTC
TRBV10-3	NA	NA	TRBJ2-1	CAISMTPDSFNEQFF	TGTGCCATCAGTATGACCCCGGACAGTTTCAATGAGCAGTTCTTC
TRBV6-1	NA	NA	TRBJ2-6	CATIDLSSGANVLTF	TGTGCCACCATTGATTTGAGCTCTGGGGCCAACGTCCTGACTTTC
TRBV19	NA	NA	TRBJ2-1	CASSSSKGVHEQFF	TGTGCCAGTAGTAGCTCTAAGGGGGTCCACGAGCAGTTCTTC
TRBV29-1	NA	NA	TRBJ2-3	CSAEQGAITDTQYF	TGCAGCGCCGAACAGGGAGCAATCACAGATACGCAGTATTTT
TRBV5-6	NA	TRBD2	TRBJ2-1	CASSPGLAFYNEQFF	TGTGCCAGCAGCCCGGGACTAGCTTTCTACAATGAGCAGTTCTTC
TRBV11-2	NA	TRBD1	TRBJ1-4	CASSSGTGDSNEKLFF	TGTGCCAGCAGCTCCGGGACAGGGGACTCGAATGAAAAACTGTTTTTT
TRBV29-1	NA	NA	TRBJ1-2	CSVVWLNYGYTF	TGCAGCGTTGTTTGGCTGAACTATGGCTACACCTTC
TRBV28	NA	NA	TRBJ2-3	CASSPHGTLSTDTQYF	TGTGCCAGCAGTCCTCACGGGACACTCAGCACAGATACGCAGTATTTT
TRBV18	NA	TRBD2	TRBJ2-7	CASSPTSGGSSYEQYF	TGTGCCAGCTCACCAACTAGCGGGGGTAGCTCCTACGAGCAGTACTTC
TRBV10-3	NA	TRBD2	TRBJ2-7	CAIRGIGTTYEQYF	TGTGCCATCAGGGGGATCGGGACTACCTACGAGCAGTACTTC
TRBV18	NA	NA	TRBJ2-1	CASSHPDNEQFF	TGTGCCAGCTCACATCCCGACAATGAGCAGTTCTTC
TRBV9	NA	NA	TRBJ2-1	CASSAPLEASSYNEQFF	TGTGCCAGCAGCGCCCCCTTGGAGGCTAGCAGTTACAATGAGCAGTTCTTC
TRBV18	NA	TRBD2	TRBJ2-7	CASSPGLEYEQYF	TGTGCCAGCTCACCGGGACTAGAATACGAGCAGTACTTC
TRBV4-1	NA	TRBD2	TRBJ2-3	CASSQRLAAADTQYF	TGCGCCAGCAGCCAAAGACTAGCGGCAGCAGATACGCAGTATTTT
TRBV28	NA	NA	TRBJ1-5	CASSFSSGGGNQPQHF	TGTGCCAGCAGTTTTTCCTCGGGGGGTGGCAATCAGCCCCAGCATTTT
TRBV5-5	NA	NA	TRBJ1-1	CASSHPTGNTEAFF	TGTGCCAGCAGCCACCCGACAGGGAACACTGAAGCTTTCTTT
TRBV6-5	NA	NA	TRBJ1-3	CASSQDRRNTIYF	TGTGCCAGCAGCCAGGACAGACGAAACACCATATATTTT
TRBV4-1	NA	NA	TRBJ2-7	CASSQMALLEQYF	TGCGCCAGCAGCCAAATGGCCCTTTTAGAGCAGTACTTC
TRBV4-1	NA	TRBD2	TRBJ2-3	CASSHPRGREGSTDTQYF	TGCGCCAGCAGCCATCCGCGGGGGCGGGAGGGGAGCACAGATACGCAGTATTTT
TRBV29-1	NA	NA	TRBJ2-1	CSVDYLGRALGEQFF	TGCAGCGTTGATTACCTAGGCAGGGCCCTGGGTGAGCAGTTCTTC
TRBV18	NA	NA	TRBJ2-7	CASSPAGQSYEQYF	TGTGCCAGCTCACCGGCAGGACAGTCCTACGAGCAGTACTTC
TRBV28	NA	TRBD2	TRBJ2-1	CASSLGLAGGLTYNEQFF	TGTGCCAGCAGTTTAGGGCTAGCGGGAGGTCTCACCTACAATGAGCAGTTCTTC
TRBV5-8	NA	NA	TRBJ1-3	CASSSWVNGVSGNTIYF	TGTGCCAGCAGCTCGTGGGTTAACGGAGTCTCTGGAAACACCATATATTTT
TRBV30	once	NA	TRBJ2-7	CAWMGGHEQYF	TGTGCCTGGATGGGGGGGCACGAGCAGTACTTC
TRBV11-2	NA	NA	TRBJ1-5	CASSLNSAGGQPQHF	TGTGCCAGCAGCTTAAACAGCGCGGGGGGTCAGCCCCAGCATTTT
TRBV27	once	TRBD1	TRBJ2-3	CASSLVGQGVTDTQYF	TGTGCCAGCAGTTTAGTGGGACAGGGGGTCACAGATACGCAGTATTTT
TRBV7-9	NA	NA	TRBJ2-7	CASSSGSSYEQYF	TGTGCCAGCAGCTCAGGGTCTTCCTACGAGCAGTACTTC
TRBV30	NA	TRBD1	TRBJ1-1	CAWSGTGDTEAFF	TGTGCCTGGAGTGGGACAGGGGACACTGAAGCTTTCTTT
TRBV6-4	medium-sized	NA	TRBJ2-2	CASSEAGDTGELFF	TGTGCCAGCAGTGAAGCAGGGGACACCGGGGAGCTGTTTTTT
TRBV5-4	NA	TRBD2	TRBJ2-1	CASSAGGGGYNEQFF	TGTGCCAGCAGCGCGGGGGGAGGGGGGTACAATGAGCAGTTCTTC
TRBV19	NA	TRBD1	TRBJ2-5	CASKTGTGETQYF	TGTGCCAGTAAAACCGGGACAGGGGAGACCCAGTACTTC
TRBV30	NA	NA	TRBJ2-4	CAWSVKFLYWAIHIQYF	TGTGCCTGGAGTGTAAAGTTCCTATACTGGGCCATACACATTCAGTACTTC
TRBV2	NA	TRBD1	TRBJ2-4	CASLRTGDNIQYF	TGTGCCAGCCTCCGGACAGGGGATAACATTCAGTACTTC
TRBV7-2	NA	NA	TRBJ1-4	CASSLGTAVNEKLFF	TGTGCCAGCAGCTTAGGGACAGCAGTCAATGAAAAACTGTTTTTT
TRBV9	NA	NA	TRBJ2-1	CASSARGYLNNEQFF	TGTGCCAGCAGCGCCAGGGGATACCTAAACAATGAGCAGTTCTTC
TRBV5-6	NA	NA	TRBJ1-2	CASSLGVANYGYTF	TGTGCCAGCAGCCTAGGAGTGGCGAACTATGGCTACACCTTC
TRBV5-1	NA	TRBD2	TRBJ2-2	CASAGTSGPRTGELFF	TGCGCCAGCGCGGGGACTAGCGGACCGAGGACCGGGGAGCTGTTTTTT
TRBV19	NA	TRBD1	TRBJ2-1	CASSPGQGSYNEQFF	TGTGCCAGTAGTCCGGGACAGGGGTCCTACAATGAGCAGTTCTTC
TRBV10-3	NA	NA	TRBJ2-3	CAISMTSLDTQYF	TGTGCCATCAGTATGACTAGTTTAGATACGCAGTATTTT
TRBV20-1	NA	NA	TRBJ2-1	CSVPGYNEQFF	TGCAGTGTTCCGGGGTACAATGAGCAGTTCTTC
TRBV2	NA	TRBD1	TRBJ2-1	CASSAGTGGAGEQFF	TGTGCCAGCAGTGCCGGGACAGGGGGCGCGGGTGAGCAGTTCTTC
TRBV6-5	NA	NA	TRBJ1-6	CASQNHRDTPLHF	TGTGCCAGCCAAAACCACAGAGATACACCCCTCCACTTT
TRBV28	NA	NA	TRBJ1-1	CASKGGTEAFF	TGTGCCAGCAAAGGAGGGACTGAAGCTTTCTTT
TRBV20-1	few	TRBD1	TRBJ1-2	CSANRGLGYTF	TGCAGTGCTAACAGGGGGCTCGGCTACACCTTC
TRBV19	once	NA	TRBJ2-1	CASSTGGGGGSHEQFF	TGTGCCAGTAGTACGGGAGGGGGAGGGGGCTCACATGAGCAGTTCTTC
TRBV25-1	NA	NA	TRBJ1-4	CASSDDRSNEKLFF	TGTGCCAGCAGTGATGACAGATCAAATGAAAAACTGTTTTTT
TRBV27	NA	NA	TRBJ1-5	CASGRGTGQPQHF	TGTGCCAGCGGTCGGGGTACGGGGCAGCCCCAGCATTTT
TRBV6-1	NA	TRBD1	TRBJ1-3	CASKTGGANGNTIYF	TGTGCCAGCAAAACAGGGGGCGCGAATGGAAACACCATATATTTT